The 32 T cell receptor beta chains presented below share a single source sample, sequenced in a study of cytomegalovirus exposure and HLA in healthy donors. The PCR made use of 60 Vbeta and 13 Jbeta primers. Sequencing used immunoSEQ multiplex PCR; TCRdb keeps in-frame clones, though not all of them. The sample has 140,000 or so clones; nearly 85% are singletons. The sequencing input was PBMCs. The receptors derive from a male donor in good health and CMV-seronegative.

The chain is built from TRBV6-5 and TRBJ2-7; maybe TRBD1 (6 bases). Trimming took 6 bases from V and 3 from J, leaving 18 bases between them. The CDR3 extends over 15 amino acids. CDR1 and CDR2 (germline): MNHEY, SVGAGI. The CDR3 sequence: CASSLQGYSSYEQYF. CDR3 coding DNA: TGTGCCAGCAGCCTACAGGGATACTCAAGCTACGAGCAGTACTTC.

This chain links TRBV6-5 with TRBJ1-1; TRBD1 aligns across 9 bases. Germline CDR1 is MNHEY and CDR2 is SVGAGI. The CDR3 has 15 residues. J lost 5 bases, V lost 6 bases, and 10 bases had no gene match. Written as DNA, the CDR3 is TGTGCCAGCAGCCGACTGGGACAGGGAAAGACTGAAGCTTTCTTT. This codes for CASSRLGQGKTEAFF.

In regard to this clone: Sequence at one end of the junction differs from germline and may be a read error. This chain uses TRBV7-9 with TRBJ1-5; no reliable D call. Germline V gene sequence: CDR1 SEHNR, CDR2 FQNEAQ (reference sequence). CDR3 length equals 16 residues. CDR3: CSSSLSDGLNNQPQHF. In DNA, the CDR3 is TGTTCCAGCAGCTTAAGCGACGGGTTGAACAATCAGCCCCAGCATTTT. Using reference TRBV7-9 and TRBJ1-5 for the parts outside the CDR3, the full variable domain is DTGVSQNPRHKITKRGQNVTFRCDPISEHNRLYWYRQTLGQGPEFLTYFQNEAQLEKSRLLSDRFSAERPKGSFSTLEIQRTEQGDSAMYLCSSSLSDGLNNQPQHFGDGTRLSIL.

The chain links TRBV5-8 to TRBJ1-5, with D unresolved. There are 12 residues in the CDR3. The germline V gene encodes CDR1 SGHTS and CDR2 YDEGEE. V gave up 0 bases and J gave up 6 bases, with 4 bases separating them. The CDR3 reads CASSLAGQPQHF. The CDR3 region has the DNA TGTGCCAGCAGCTTGGCCGGTCAGCCCCAGCATTTT.

The chain joins TRBV4-3 to TRBJ2-3; 7 bases are a match to TRBD2. After removal of 1 base from V and 5 bases from J, the junction contained 15 bases not matched to a gene. Germline assignment: CDR1 LGHNA and CDR2 YSLEER. The CDR3 consists of 18 residues. Written as DNA, the CDR3 is TGCGCCAGCAGCCAAGCCTTTGGGGGAGCGGGGTCCGGAGATACGCAGTATTTT. It encodes CASSQAFGGAGSGDTQYF.

This clone was seen a single time. This chain connects TRBV4-2 to TRBJ2-7; 15 nucleotides align to TRBD2. Germline CDR1 LGHNA, CDR2 YNFKEQ. The CDR3 spans 18 residues. Trimming cost V 0 bases and J 4 bases; bases outside gene matches: 7. The chain's CDR3 is CASSQDHWTSGGEYEQYF. The CDR3 DNA is TGTGCCAGCAGCCAAGATCACTGGACTAGCGGGGGGGAGTACGAGCAGTACTTC.

The rearrangement uses TRBV5-1 and TRBJ1-2; TRBD1 aligns across 7 bases. V shed 4 bases, J shed 4 bases, and the junction held 7 bases outside the gene matches. The germline V gene has CDR1 SGHRS and CDR2 YFSETQ. The CDR3 is made up of 14 amino acids. CDR3 DNA sequence: TGCGCCAGCAGCATAGACAGGGATAGCTATGGCTACACCTTC. The encoded protein is CASSIDRDSYGYTF.

This chain joins TRBV28 and TRBJ1-5, with D maybe TRBD1 (6 bases). CDR1 is MDHEN and CDR2 is SYDVKM in the germline V gene. The CDR3 consists of 16 residues. V lost 3 bases to trimming and J lost 6 bases, with 18 bases between them. The CDR3 is CASSFLRTGLGQPQHF. DNA for the CDR3: TGTGCCAGCAGTTTCCTACGCACAGGGTTGGGTCAGCCCCAGCATTTT.

This chain links TRBV6-5 with TRBJ1-2, with D possibly matching TRBD1 (5 bases). CDR1 and CDR2 from the germline V gene are MNHEY and SVGAGI. The CDR3 sequence is 13 residues long. The V end was cut by 0 bases, the J end by 8 bases, with 10 bases between. The DNA of the CDR3 is TGTGCCAGCAGTTACTCGGGGGGAAAAGGCTACACCTTC. This translates into CASSYSGGKGYTF.

This clone has just a few counts. The chain uses TRBV29-1 and TRBJ2-7; 11 nucleotides align to TRBD1. V shed 5 bases and J 6 bases; nucleotides not matched to a gene: 9. The CDR3 sequence is 14 residues long. Per the germline V gene, CDR1 is SQVTM and CDR2 is ANQGSEA. The CDR3 reads CSVLKWTGGSEQYF. CDR3 coding DNA: TGCAGCGTTCTCAAGTGGACAGGGGGCAGCGAGCAGTACTTC.

The chain employs TRBV6-5 and TRBJ1-3; no definite D call. This CDR3 contains 14 residues. Germline V CDR1 and CDR2: MNHEY, SVGAGI. With 9 bases removed from V and 4 bases from J, the gap between germline ends came to 16 bases. CDR3 DNA: TGTGCCAGTGGGCCCCAGGTCATGGGAAACACCATATATTTT. This codes for CASGPQVMGNTIYF.

The chain is built from TRBV5-5 and TRBJ2-7; 7 nucleotides align to TRBD1. J lost 3 bases, V lost 3 bases, and 15 bases had no gene match. This CDR3 region has 17 residues. In germline, CDR1 is SGHKS, CDR2 YYEKEE (reference sequence). As DNA, the CDR3 is TGTGCCAGCAGCTCTGTCCGACAGGGAAGGGTGGGCTACGAGCAGTACTTC. Translation gives CASSSVRQGRVGYEQYF.

V and J are TRBV2 and TRBJ1-3, with D perhaps matching TRBD1 (6 bases). The germline V and J ends were trimmed by 8 bases and 0 bases, with 17 bases remaining between them. Germline V gene sequence: CDR1 SNHLY, CDR2 FYNNEI. There are 16 residues in the CDR3. CDR3 in amino acids: CASVGYRANSGNTIYF. Written as DNA, the CDR3 is TGTGCCAGCGTGGGTTACAGGGCAAACTCTGGAAACACCATATATTTT.

This clone was observed a single time. The CDR3 nucleotides are TGTGCCAGCTCACCAAGGGACCACAGGGGGCTCGGCACCGGGGAGCTGTTTTTT. It encodes CASSPRDHRGLGTGELFF. The gene calls are TRBV18 and TRBJ2-2; 9 positions agree with TRBD1. The CDR3 totals 18 residues. J was trimmed by 4 bases and V by 2 bases; bases with no gene match: 11. Germline CDR1 reads KGHSH; CDR2 reads LQKENI.

In its sample, this clone was seen once. V and J are TRBV5-6 and TRBJ1-1; TRBD1 agrees at 11 bases. V lost 0 bases, J lost 0 bases, and 7 bases stayed unmatched. The germline gives CDR1 SGHDT, CDR2 YYEEEE. CDR3 length: 18 amino acids. The CDR3 coding sequence is TGTGCCAGCAGCTTGGGGTCCGGGACAGGGGGTCTGAACACTGAAGCTTTCTTT. Translated, it gives CASSLGSGTGGLNTEAFF.

Only a few counts were recorded for this clone. The gene calls are TRBV14 and TRBJ2-7; maybe TRBD1 (5 bases). The CDR3 is made up of 14 amino acids. V was shortened by 4 bases and J by 0 bases, with 10 bases between the two germline ends. The V gene's germline CDR1 is SGHDN and CDR2 FVKESK. This CDR3 is CASSPQGNSYEQYF. CDR3 DNA sequence: TGTGCCAGCAGCCCTCAGGGAAACTCCTACGAGCAGTACTTC.

In the case of this clone: This sample also contains other DNA sequences that code for the same CDR3. The rearrangement links TRBV7-2 to TRBJ1-1; D is uncertain. The V end was cut by 1 base, the J end by 2 bases, with 5 bases between. The CDR3 sequence is 13 residues long. The V gene's germline CDR1 is SGHTA and CDR2 FQGNSA. The CDR3 DNA is TGTGCCAGCAGCTTAGGGGCTAACACTGAAGCTTTCTTT. Its translation: CASSLGANTEAFF. The whole variable domain, remainder taken from reference TRBV7-2 and TRBJ1-1, is GAGVSQSPSNKVTEKGKDVELRCDPISGHTALYWYRQSLGQGLEFLIYFQGNSAPDKSGLPSDRFSAERTGGSVSTLTIQRTQQEDSAVYLCASSLGANTEAFFGQGTRLTVV.

This chain uses TRBV2 with TRBJ2-7; 11 bases are shared with TRBD2. The CDR3 is 16 residues long. V lost 3 bases, J lost 0 bases, and 4 bases stayed unmatched. Germline-derived CDR1 and CDR2 are SNHLY and FYNNEI. The DNA for the CDR3 is TGTGCCAGCAGTGAGGGACTAGCGGAGCCCTCCTACGAGCAGTACTTC. This sequence encodes CASSEGLAEPSYEQYF.

The gene calls are TRBV18 and TRBJ1-5; D possibly corresponds to TRBD1 (6 bases). Per the germline V gene, CDR1 is KGHSH and CDR2 is LQKENI. V lost 4 bases to trimming and J lost 2 bases, with 12 bases between them. The CDR3 contains 15 residues. The CDR3 region has the DNA TGTGCCAGCTCACTTACTTCAGGGGGCAATCAGCCCCAGCATTTT. This codes for CASSLTSGGNQPQHF. Based on the CDR3 plus reference TRBV18 and TRBJ1-5, the full variable domain is NAGVMQNPRHLVRRRGQEARLRCSPMKGHSHVYWYRQLPEEGLKFMVYLQKENIIDESGMPKERFSAEFPKEGPSILRIQQVVRGDSAAYFCASSLTSGGNQPQHFGDGTRLSIL.

The chain uses TRBV7-2 and TRBJ2-7; perhaps TRBD2 as D (7 bases). The V and J ends lost 2 bases and 2 bases respectively, with 13 bases between them. The CDR3 loop spans 15 amino acids. Germline CDR1 is SGHTA and CDR2 is FQGNSA. CDR3 DNA sequence: TGTGCCAGCAGCTTAAGGGGGGGGACACCCTACGAGCAGTACTTC. As protein: CASSLRGGTPYEQYF.

As concerns this clone: The same CDR3 can be traced to other DNA sequences in this sample. This chain joins TRBV2 and TRBJ2-7, with 12 positions matching TRBD1. V gave up 5 bases and J gave up 4 bases; unmatched junction bases: 3. Germline assignment: CDR1 SNHLY and CDR2 FYNNEI. The CDR3 length is 14 residues. In DNA, the CDR3 is TGTGCCAGCAGTTCGGGACAGGGGGCGTACGAGCAGTACTTC. Amino acid sequence: CASSSGQGAYEQYF.

Only a few counts were recorded for this clone. The V call is TRBV6-5, the J call TRBJ1-3; D uncertain. The V end was cut by 5 bases, the J end by 4 bases, with 12 bases between. CDR1 and CDR2 (germline): MNHEY, SVGAGI. This CDR3 comprises 14 residues. DNA for the CDR3: TGTGCCAGCAGTCGAACAACGTACGGAAACACCATATATTTT. The encoded protein is CASSRTTYGNTIYF.

The CDR3 here is CASSNRDQPQHF. The DNA of the CDR3 is TGTGCCAGCTCCAACAGGGATCAGCCCCAGCATTTT. V gene TRBV28 combines with J gene TRBJ1-5; a weak D match, TRBD1 (6 bases). CDR3 length: 12 amino acids. V was shortened by 8 bases and J by 5 bases, with 10 bases between the two germline ends. Germline V lookup: CDR1 MDHEN, CDR2 SYDVKM.

This clone was detected only a few times. The chain uses TRBV10-2 and TRBJ2-3; D not certain. CDR1 is WSHSY, CDR2 SAAADI, per germline. V lost 0 bases to trimming and J lost 4 bases, with 2 bases between them. CDR3 length equals 12 residues. The CDR3: CASSESSDTQYF. The CDR3 DNA reads as TGCGCCAGCAGTGAGTCCTCAGATACGCAGTATTTT.

This CDR3 is CASSLLASGTVHYEQYF. The CDR3, as DNA: TGTGCCAGCAGCTTGCTAGCTTCCGGGACAGTACATTACGAGCAGTACTTC. The chain joins TRBV7-2 to TRBJ2-7, with 7 bases aligning to TRBD1. The CDR3 consists of 17 residues. V lost 3 bases and J lost 4; bases outside the gene matches: 15. Germline lookup yields CDR1 SGHTA and CDR2 FQGNSA.

The chain uses TRBV18 and TRBJ1-3; weak D call: TRBD1 (6 bases). The V end lost 6 bases, the J end lost 2 bases, and 17 bases lay between the germline ends. CDR1 is KGHSH and CDR2 is LQKENI in the germline V gene. This CDR3 region has 16 residues. The CDR3 loop is CASSQEQGRAGNTIYF. In nucleotides, the CDR3 is TGTGCCAGCTCCCAGGAACAGGGAAGAGCTGGAAACACCATATATTTT.

For this clone: Relative to the germline gene, one junction end is altered; a read error may explain this. The chain combines TRBV7-7 with TRBJ2-5; D possibly corresponds to TRBD1 (6 bases). This CDR3 spans 15 amino acids. Germline V gives CDR1 SSHAT, CDR2 FNYEAQ (reference sequence). The CDR3, as DNA: TGTGCTAGCAGCTTAGAGACAGGCCCCCAAGAGACCCAGTACTTC. This gives the protein CASSLETGPQETQYF.

This sequence joins TRBV7-9 and TRBJ1-1, with D unclear. The germline CDR1 and CDR2 sequences are SEHNR and FQNEAQ (reference sequence). This CDR3 region has 13 residues. The CDR3: CAINGAVNTEAFF. CDR3 bases: TGTGCTATCAACGGAGCCGTGAACACTGAAGCTTTCTTT. Using reference TRBV7-9 and TRBJ1-1 for the parts outside the CDR3, the full variable domain is DTGVSQNPRHKITKRGQNVTFRCDPISEHNRLYWYRQTLGQGPEFLTYFQNEAQLEKSRLLSDRFSAERPKGSFSTLEIQRTEQGDSAMYLCAINGAVNTEAFFGQGTRLTVV.

This chain joins TRBV7-9 and TRBJ2-5; D unresolved. The J call may not be correct, given that the DNA end is closer to TRBJ2-7. CDR1 SEHNR and CDR2 FQNEAQ come from the germline V gene (reference sequence). The CDR3 loop spans 12 amino acids. The CDR3 reads CASSFLVYEQYF. The CDR3 region has the DNA TGTGCCAGCAGCTTTCTGGTCTACGAGCAGTACTTC.

This chain joins TRBV27 and TRBJ1-2; D is perhaps TRBD1 (5 bases). CDR3 length equals 16 residues. V was cut by 0 bases and J by 3 bases, with 14 bases left in between. Germline CDR1 is MNHEY and CDR2 is SMNVEV (reference sequence). CDR3 DNA sequence: TGTGCCAGCAGTTTATCGAGGCAGGGAGGACACTATGGCTACACCTTC. It yields the protein CASSLSRQGGHYGYTF.

The V gene is TRBV5-6, the J gene TRBJ1-1; D is perhaps TRBD1 (5 bases). Trimming removed 3 bases from V and 6 bases from J, with 18 bases in between. This CDR3 has 15 amino acids. Germline-derived CDR1 and CDR2 are SGHDT and YYEEEE. Here the CDR3 reads CASSSPGHRKAEAFF. CDR3 DNA sequence: TGTGCCAGCAGCTCACCCGGACACCGTAAAGCTGAAGCTTTCTTT.

The chain employs TRBV5-1 and TRBJ1-1; a possible D gene is TRBD1 (6 bases). The V gene's germline CDR1 is SGHRS and CDR2 YFSETQ. V was cut by 6 bases and J by 1 base, with 19 bases left in between. The CDR3 contains 16 residues. The CDR3 protein is CASNAQGRGGNTEAFF. Here the CDR3 DNA reads TGCGCCAGCAATGCCCAGGGGCGCGGAGGGAACACTGAAGCTTTCTTT.